The source of this T cell receptor beta chain is a study of cytomegalovirus exposure and HLA in healthy donors. Assay used: immunoSEQ multiplex PCR; TCRdb lists only in-frame clones, some missing. Of about 110,000 clones in the sample, 88% were seen once. The receptor was isolated from a woman aged 18-30 years in good health and CMV-seronegative. The sequencing sample was made of PBMCs.

DNA of the CDR3: TGTGCCAGCAGCAGACAGGGAGCCCTTGGCGAGCAGTACTTC. Translated, it gives CASSRQGALGEQYF. The V gene is TRBV14, the J gene TRBJ2-7; 7 positions agree with TRBD1. The V gene end was trimmed by 5 bases and the J gene end by 6 bases; junction bases not matched to a gene: 10. The CDR3 has 14 amino acids. The germline gives CDR1 SGHDN, CDR2 FVKESK.